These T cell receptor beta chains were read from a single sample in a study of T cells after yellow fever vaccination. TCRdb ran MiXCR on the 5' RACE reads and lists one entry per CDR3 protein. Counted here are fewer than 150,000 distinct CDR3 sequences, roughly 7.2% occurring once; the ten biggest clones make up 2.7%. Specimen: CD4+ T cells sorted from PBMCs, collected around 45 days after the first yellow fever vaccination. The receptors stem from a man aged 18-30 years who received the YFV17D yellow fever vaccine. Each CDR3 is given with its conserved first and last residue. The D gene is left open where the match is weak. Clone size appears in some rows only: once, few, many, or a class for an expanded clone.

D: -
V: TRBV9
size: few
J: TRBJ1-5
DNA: TGTGCCAGCAGCCCCACTCCAATCGGCAATCAGCCCCAGCATTTT
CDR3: CASSPTPIGNQPQHF

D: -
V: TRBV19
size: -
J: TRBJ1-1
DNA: TGTGCCAGTAGTTCTCCGGGCGGGGGCCTGAACACTGAAGCTTTCTTT
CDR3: CASSSPGGGLNTEAFF

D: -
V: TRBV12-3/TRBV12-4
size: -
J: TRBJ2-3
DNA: TGTGCCAGCAGTTTTACAGGGTTGAATACGCAGTATTTT
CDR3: CASSFTGLNTQYF

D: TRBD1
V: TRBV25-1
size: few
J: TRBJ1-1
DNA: TGTGCCAGCAACGCCCCAGGGGGGCGGACTGAAGCTTTCTTT
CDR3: CASNAPGGRTEAFF

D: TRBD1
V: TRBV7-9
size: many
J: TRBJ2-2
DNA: TGTGCCAGCAGCTTAATAGGGACAGGGTGGACCGGGGAGCTGTTTTTT
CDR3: CASSLIGTGWTGELFF

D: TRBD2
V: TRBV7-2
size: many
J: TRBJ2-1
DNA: TGTGCCAGCAGCCCTATGGCTAGCGGGGGGGCCAGGAATGAGCAGTTCTTC
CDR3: CASSPMASGGARNEQFF

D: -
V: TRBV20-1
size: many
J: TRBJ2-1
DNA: TGCAGTGCTAGAGAGACTATTAATGAGCAGTTCTTC
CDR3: CSARETINEQFF

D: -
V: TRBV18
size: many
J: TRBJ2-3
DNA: TGTGCCAGCTCACCAGACGGGGATACGCAGTATTTT
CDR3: CASSPDGDTQYF

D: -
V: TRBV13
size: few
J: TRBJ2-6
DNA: TGTGCCAGCAGCTTAACGGGGGTCTCTGGGGCCAACGTCCTGACTTTC
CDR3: CASSLTGVSGANVLTF

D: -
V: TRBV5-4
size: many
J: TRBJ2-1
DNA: TGTGCCAGCAGCTTGGGTGCAACAGGTATGGCCTTC
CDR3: CASSLGATGMAF

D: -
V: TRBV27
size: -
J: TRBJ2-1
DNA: TGTGCCAGCCAAAGCCCATCGCGGGGGCCCTCCTACAATGAGCAGTTCTTC
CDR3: CASQSPSRGPSYNEQFF

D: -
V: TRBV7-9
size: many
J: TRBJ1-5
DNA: TGTGCCAGCAGCTTAGGCGGGGGTATTGAGCAGCCCCAGCATTTT
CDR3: CASSLGGGIEQPQHF

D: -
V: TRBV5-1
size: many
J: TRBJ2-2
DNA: TGTGCCAGCAGCTTAGCTGGGAACACCGGGGAGCTGTTTTTT
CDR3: CASSLAGNTGELFF

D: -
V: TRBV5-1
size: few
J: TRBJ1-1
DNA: TGCGCCAGCAGCTTGGCAGCAGGGGTAGGGACTGAAGCTTTCTTT
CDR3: CASSLAAGVGTEAFF

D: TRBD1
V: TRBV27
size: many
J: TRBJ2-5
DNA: TGTGCCAGCAGCTTACAGGGACAGGGTATCGCCCAGTACTTC
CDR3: CASSLQGQGIAQYF

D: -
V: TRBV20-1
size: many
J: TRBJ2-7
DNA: TGCAGTGCTAGTGGCATCCAGGGGAATTATTACGAGCAGTACTTC
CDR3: CSASGIQGNYYEQYF

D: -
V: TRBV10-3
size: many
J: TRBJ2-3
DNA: TGTGCCATCAGTTCAGACCCGGCCGGTACGCAGTATTTT
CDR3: CAISSDPAGTQYF

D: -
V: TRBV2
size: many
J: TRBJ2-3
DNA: TGTGCCAGCAGTGAACGGGCCGGGATCTCAACCCCTAGCACAGATACGCAGTATTTT
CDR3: CASSERAGISTPSTDTQYF

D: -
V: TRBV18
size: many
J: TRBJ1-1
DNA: TGTGCCAGCTCACCTCTCCTCGGGGGCTTGGACACTGAAGCTTTCTTT
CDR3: CASSPLLGGLDTEAFF

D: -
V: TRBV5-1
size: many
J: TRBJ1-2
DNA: TGCGCCAGCAGCTTTACAGGGTTTGGCTACACCTTC
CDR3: CASSFTGFGYTF

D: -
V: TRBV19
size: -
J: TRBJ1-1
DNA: TGTGCGAGTGCCTACCAAGGTGGGGCGAACACTGAAGCTTTCTTT
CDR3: CASAYQGGANTEAFF